This is a list of T cell receptor beta chains from one sample in a study of cytomegalovirus exposure and HLA in healthy donors. Measured with immunoSEQ multiplex PCR; TCRdb has only the in-frame clones, and not every one. Among 85,000 to 130,000 clones listed, roughly three quarters were seen once. Sample: PBMCs. The receptors stem from a woman in her forties or fifties in good health and CMV-seropositive. CDR3s include the opening cysteine and the closing phenylalanine or tryptophan. The order of the fields is D gene, V gene, J gene, CDR3 protein. D genes are given only for firm matches.

NA	TRBV5-4	TRBJ2-3	CASSNKTGGTQYF
NA	TRBV25-1	TRBJ2-7	CASSEYGGYEQYF
TRBD2	TRBV5-1	TRBJ2-7	CASSLPGLAGSYEQYF
TRBD2	TRBV5-4	TRBJ2-1	CASSPVGLADPRFF
NA	TRBV6-6	TRBJ1-4	CASRLSGATNEKLFF
NA	TRBV15	TRBJ2-1	CATSPRLQPSNNEQFF
NA	TRBV2	TRBJ1-1	CASSVLHGDEAFF
TRBD1	TRBV5-1	TRBJ1-1	CASSLAGQMNTEAFF
NA	TRBV4-1	TRBJ1-1	CASSPKGVQNTEAFF
NA	TRBV18	TRBJ1-5	CASSPEGWKSNQPQHF
NA	TRBV9	TRBJ1-5	CASSVDGANQPQHF
NA	TRBV7-9	TRBJ2-5	CASSRATGSETQYF
TRBD2	TRBV9	TRBJ2-3	CASNSGSADTQYF
NA	TRBV5-1	TRBJ2-6	CASSMTVSGANVLTF
NA	TRBV7-9	TRBJ1-1	CASSLTENTEAFF
NA	TRBV9	TRBJ2-3	CASNLLGDTDTQYF
NA	TRBV7-9	TRBJ1-4	CASSFWGRGSTNEKLFF
NA	TRBV29-1	TRBJ2-7	CSVARTARGTANEQYF
NA	TRBV9	TRBJ2-1	CASSRGGGRDNEQFF
NA	TRBV11-3	TRBJ2-7	CASSGQTYEQYF
TRBD1	TRBV6-1	TRBJ1-6	CASSGDSYNSPLHF
TRBD2	TRBV19	TRBJ2-7	CASSIAAGDDYEQYF
NA	TRBV18	TRBJ1-2	CASSPGADYGYTF
TRBD1	TRBV9	TRBJ1-4	CASSVGAGGSVDEKLFF
NA	TRBV11-1	TRBJ2-3	CASSLDLRAFDTQYF
TRBD1	TRBV30	TRBJ1-2	CAWARDRPRGYTF
TRBD1	TRBV30	TRBJ1-6	CAWSVQGRSPLHF
TRBD1	TRBV19	TRBJ1-5	CASSISRDRGQPQHF
NA	TRBV11-3	TRBJ1-5	CASSLGTSRDNQPQHF
NA	TRBV11-2	TRBJ2-7	CASSLGPLGVGVGHEQYF
TRBD1	TRBV19	TRBJ2-1	CASSKGQVLNEQFF
TRBD2	TRBV5-5	TRBJ2-2	CASLGTSGNTGELFF
NA	TRBV9	TRBJ2-5	CASSVDPMNQETQYF
NA	TRBV2	TRBJ2-5	CASGREIQETQYF
TRBD2	TRBV7-7	TRBJ2-1	CASSPRPSGSFYNEQFF
NA	TRBV18	TRBJ2-7	CASSPTDASYEQYF
NA	TRBV10-1	NA	CASSESGASYEQYF